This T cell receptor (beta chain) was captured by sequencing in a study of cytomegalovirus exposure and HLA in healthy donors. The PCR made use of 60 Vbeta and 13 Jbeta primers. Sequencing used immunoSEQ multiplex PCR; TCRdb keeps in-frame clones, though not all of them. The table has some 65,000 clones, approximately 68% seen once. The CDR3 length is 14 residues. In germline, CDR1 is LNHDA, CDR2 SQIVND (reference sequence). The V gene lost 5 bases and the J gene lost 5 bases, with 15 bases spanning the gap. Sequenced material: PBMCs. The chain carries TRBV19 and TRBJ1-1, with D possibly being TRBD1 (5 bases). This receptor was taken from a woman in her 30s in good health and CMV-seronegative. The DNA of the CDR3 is TGTGCCAGTAGTTTTCAGGGATGGGGAACTGAAGCTTTCTTT. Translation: CASSFQGWGTEAFF.